These 30 T cell receptor beta chains share one sample of origin, sequenced in a study of Ad26.COV2.S vaccination and SARS-CoV-2 variants. Treatment here: roughly 20 received Ad26.COV2.S at low or high dose, single or two shots; roughly five received placebo; per-sample allocation not given. Samples came from day 63 after the first vaccine or placebo injection. Measured with immunoSEQ multiplex PCR; TCRdb has only the in-frame clones, and not every one. This repertoire shows about 350,000 clones, roughly 85% found once; its top ten account for about 3.3%. The source material was peripheral blood, sampled in a trial of Ad26.COV2.S vaccine versus placebo. The source of these receptors is a person aged 18-60 years who received the Ad26.COV2.S COVID-19 vaccine or a placebo.

This sequence joins TRBV5-6 and TRBJ1-3; 7 nucleotides agree with TRBD1. The CDR3 is 15 residues long. The germline gives CDR1 SGHDT, CDR2 YYEEEE. With V trimmed by 3 bases and J by 10 bases, 13 bases remained unmatched. The CDR3 here is CASSSGDSAIGTIYF. For the CDR3, the DNA is TGTGCCAGCAGCTCGGGGGACAGCGCCATCGGTACCATATATTTT.

The chain employs TRBV6-5 and TRBJ1-2; D not certain. V lost 5 bases and J lost 8, with 21 bases in between. This CDR3 region has 15 residues. CDR1 is MNHEY and CDR2 is SVGAGI in the germline V gene. The CDR3 sequence is CASSPQEGREKGYTF. As DNA, the CDR3 is TGTGCCAGCAGTCCGCAGGAGGGCAGAGAAAAGGGCTACACCTTC.

The chain combines TRBV18 with TRBJ1-1, with D uncertain. The CDR3 runs to 17 residues. Trimming cost V 0 bases and J 2 bases, with 16 bases left between them. Per the germline V gene, CDR1 is KGHSH and CDR2 is LQKENI. The CDR3 DNA is TGTGCCAGCTCACCACCGGGTTTGGCCGCATTCAACACTGAAGCTTTCTTT. Translation gives CASSPPGLAAFNTEAFF.

The CDR3 nucleotides read TGTGCCAGCAGCTTAGTTTTCGGGGGGGCTCAAGATACGCAGTATTTT. This encodes CASSLVFGGAQDTQYF. This chain joins TRBV7-2 and TRBJ2-3; 8 nucleotides match TRBD2. With V trimmed by 1 base and J by 5 bases, 8 bases remained unmatched. The CDR3 totals 16 residues. The germline V gene has CDR1 SGHTA and CDR2 FQGNSA.

The V gene is TRBV5-1, the J gene TRBJ1-1, with D perhaps TRBD1 (5 bases). Germline CDR1 SGHRS, CDR2 YFSETQ. This CDR3 comprises 14 residues. V was shortened by 0 bases and J by 1 base, with 7 bases between the two germline ends. The CDR3 coding sequence is TGCGCCAGCAGCTTGGACACAGGGAACACTGAAGCTTTCTTT. Translating it yields CASSLDTGNTEAFF. The variable domain in full, completed from reference TRBV5-1 and TRBJ1-1, reads KAGVTQTPRYLIKTRGQQVTLSCSPISGHRSVSWYQQTPGQGLQFLFEYFSETQRNKGNFPGRFSGRQFSNSRSEMNVSTLELGDSALYLCASSLDTGNTEAFFGQGTRLTVV.

CDR3 sequence: CASSFDGPRATEAFF. CDR3 coding DNA: TGTGCCAGCAGCTTTGACGGTCCTAGGGCGACTGAAGCTTTCTTT. The rearrangement joins TRBV5-5 to TRBJ1-1, with D unclear. V was pared by 2 bases and J by 5 bases, with 16 bases between. CDR3 size: 15 residues. CDR1 is SGHKS and CDR2 is YYEKEE in the germline V gene (reference sequence).

CDR3 loop: CASTSAGGLPSYEQYF. In DNA form, the CDR3 reads TGTGCCAGCACATCAGCGGGGGGCCTTCCTTCCTACGAGCAGTACTTC. The chain is built from TRBV7-8 and TRBJ2-7; 9 nucleotides align to TRBD2. CDR3 length: 16 residues. Germline-derived CDR1 and CDR2 are SGHVS and FQNEAQ. V shed 7 bases and J 1 base; nucleotides not matched to a gene: 11.

The chain joins TRBV18 to TRBJ2-2, with 11 bases that match TRBD1. The V segment lost 5 bases and the J segment 6 bases; nucleotides outside the gene matches: 5. This CDR3 has 15 residues. CDR1 is KGHSH, CDR2 LQKENI, per germline. This CDR3 reads CASSSDRGRPGELFF. CDR3 sequence (DNA): TGTGCCAGCTCATCGGACAGGGGGCGGCCCGGGGAGCTGTTTTTT.

The chain recombines TRBV11-2 with TRBJ1-4; weak D call: TRBD1 (5 bases). CDR1 SGHAT and CDR2 FQNNGV come from the germline V gene. The CDR3 contains 18 residues. Trimming removed 2 bases from V and 1 base from J, with 17 bases in between. CDR3 bases: TGTGCCAGCAGCTTACTTCCAGCGGGGGAGGGAACTAATGAAAAACTGTTTTTT. It specifies CASSLLPAGEGTNEKLFF.

The V gene is TRBV11-3, the J gene TRBJ2-5, with 9 bases that match TRBD2. This CDR3 comprises 15 residues. CDR1 is SGHNT and CDR2 is YENEEA in the germline V gene. Trimming took 5 bases from V and 3 from J; bases not matched to a gene: 7. CDR3 sequence reads: CASSHGTSLEETQYF. In DNA, the CDR3 is TGTGCCAGCAGCCACGGGACTAGCTTGGAAGAGACCCAGTACTTC.

This clone was observed once. The rearrangement uses TRBV19 and TRBJ2-5; TRBD1 or TRBD2 may be the D gene (7 bases each). Germline CDR1 reads LNHDA; CDR2 reads SQIVND (reference sequence). The CDR3 spans 14 residues. Trimming left V 3 bases short and J 5 bases short, with 13 bases between. CDR3 amino acids: CASSIRQGGETQYF. CDR3 sequence (DNA): TGTGCCAGTAGTATCCGACAGGGAGGGGAGACCCAGTACTTC.

This clone was seen just once. As DNA, the CDR3 is TGTGCCAGCAGCCGCTTCGTGGGGGCGGGTCAGCCCCAGCATTTT. This gives the protein CASSRFVGAGQPQHF. This chain links TRBV6-5 with TRBJ1-5; a weak D match, TRBD1 (6 bases). The CDR3 consists of 15 residues. Germline CDR1 reads MNHEY; CDR2 reads SVGAGI. V lost 6 bases to trimming and J lost 6 bases, with 18 bases between them.

The gene calls are TRBV7-2 and TRBJ2-5, with D possibly matching TRBD2 (6 bases). V was cut by 0 bases and J by 2 bases, with 13 bases left in between. The CDR3 is 16 amino acids. CDR1 and CDR2 from the germline V gene are SGHTA and FQGNSA. CDR3 protein: CASSLAPRRGQETQYF. CDR3 bases: TGTGCCAGCAGCTTAGCGCCGAGGCGGGGACAAGAGACCCAGTACTTC.

The table lists this clone with a few counts. The chain combines TRBV4-3 with TRBJ2-7; no clear D gene. Between the trimmed V and J ends, which lost 1 base and 2 bases, there was a span of 12 bases. Germline loops: CDR1 LGHNA, CDR2 YSLEER. The CDR3 has 15 residues. CDR3 amino acids: CASSQASRAAYEQYF. CDR3 nucleotide sequence: TGCGCCAGCAGCCAAGCAAGTAGGGCAGCCTACGAGCAGTACTTC.

This chain uses TRBV6-5 with TRBJ2-3; 10 nucleotides match TRBD2. J was trimmed by 1 base and V by 2 bases; bases with no gene match: 3. The V gene's germline CDR1 is MNHEY and CDR2 SVGAGI. CDR3 length: 16 residues. CDR3 nucleotides: TGTGCCAGCAGTTACCCGAGCGGGAGGGGCACAGATACGCAGTATTTT. Residues: CASSYPSGRGTDTQYF.

The rearrangement joins TRBV5-1 to TRBJ2-5, with D possibly being TRBD1 (6 bases). Germline V gives CDR1 SGHRS, CDR2 YFSETQ. The V and J ends lost 3 bases and 3 bases respectively, with 9 bases between them. The length of the CDR3 is 13 residues. Here the CDR3 DNA reads TGCGCCAGCAGCTGGGCAGGGGAAGAGACCCAGTACTTC. Its protein is CASSWAGEETQYF. Full variable domain (missing parts from reference TRBV5-1 and TRBJ2-5): KAGVTQTPRYLIKTRGQQVTLSCSPISGHRSVSWYQQTPGQGLQFLFEYFSETQRNKGNFPGRFSGRQFSNSRSEMNVSTLELGDSALYLCASSWAGEETQYFGPGTRLLVL.

The rearrangement links TRBV9 to TRBJ2-3, with 7 bases that match TRBD1. Germline V gives CDR1 SGDLS, CDR2 YYNGEE. There are 13 residues in the CDR3. Trimming took 3 bases from V and 5 from J; bases not matched to a gene: 3. CDR3 sequence reads: CASSAGTEDTQYF. The CDR3 nucleotides are TGTGCCAGCAGCGCCGGGACAGAAGATACGCAGTATTTT.

The V call is TRBV10-3, the J call TRBJ2-1; maybe TRBD1 (7 bases). The V and J ends lost 6 bases and 7 bases respectively, with 16 bases between them. The CDR3 is 14 amino acids. Germline V lookup: CDR1 ENHRY, CDR2 SYGVKD. The CDR3 bases are TGTGCCATCAGCAGGGGGGTCCTCACTAATGAGCAGTTCTTC. Its translation: CAISRGVLTNEQFF.

The rearrangement links TRBV15 to TRBJ1-3; D is undetermined. The germline CDR1 and CDR2 sequences are LNHNV and YYDKDF (reference sequence). Trimming took off 1 base at V and 0 bases at J, with 10 bases between the two ends. The CDR3 is 16 residues long. Here the CDR3 reads CATSRGPASSGNTIYF. As DNA, the CDR3 is TGTGCCACCAGCAGAGGGCCAGCAAGCTCTGGAAACACCATATATTTT.

The gene calls are TRBV7-2 and TRBJ2-1; TRBD2 aligns across 8 bases. V was pared by 5 bases and J by 6 bases, with 18 bases of the junction left unmatched. This CDR3 is built from 18 residues. CDR1 is SGHTA, CDR2 FQGNSA, per germline. As DNA, the CDR3 is TGTGCCAGCAGCCGCGAGGCGGGAGGACGCGCCAAACCCAATGAGCAGTTCTTC. Its protein product is CASSREAGGRAKPNEQFF.

This clone was counted a single time. The chain employs TRBV4-1 and TRBJ2-7; TRBD2 matches at 8 bases. Germline CDR1 is MGHRA and CDR2 is YSYEKL. CDR3 length: 17 residues. V was pared by 4 bases and J by 0 bases, with 11 bases of the junction left unmatched. CDR3 sequence: CASSRGGPELYSYEQYF. CDR3 nucleotides: TGCGCCAGCAGCCGCGGGGGGCCTGAATTGTACTCCTACGAGCAGTACTTC.

This clone has a handful of counts. The chain couples TRBV27 to TRBJ1-1; 7 positions agree with TRBD1. CDR3 length: 13 amino acids. The J segment lost 9 bases and the V segment lost 6 bases, leaving 10 bases of the junction unmatched. In germline, CDR1 is MNHEY, CDR2 SMNVEV (reference sequence). The CDR3 DNA follows: TGTGCCAGCAGCCCCCGGACAGGCGGTAAAGCTTTCTTT. Translated, it gives CASSPRTGGKAFF.

The genes are TRBV24-1 and TRBJ1-5; TRBD1 matches 7 bases. Germline trimming cut 0 bases from V and 7 bases from J; bases unmatched to any gene: 5. Germline CDR1 and CDR2: KGHDR and SFDVKD. The CDR3 contains 15 residues. The CDR3 region has the DNA TGTGCCACCAGTGATTTGCGACAGGGAGGCCAGCCCCAGCATTTT. It codes for CATSDLRQGGQPQHF.

The V call is TRBV7-2, the J call TRBJ2-5, with TRBD1 matching over 9 bases. The CDR3 is 15 residues long. The germline V gene has CDR1 SGHTA and CDR2 FQGNSA. The junction had 8 bases not matched to a gene; V was cut back by 4 bases and J by 5 bases. The CDR3 coding sequence is TGTGCCAGCAGCTCCCGAACAGGGGGCGCGGAGACCCAGTACTTC. The encoded protein is CASSSRTGGAETQYF.

The chain joins TRBV6-5 to TRBJ2-6; D call uncertain. Per germline, CDR1 MNHEY and CDR2 SVGAGI. This CDR3 contains 14 residues. Trimming removed 7 bases from V and 0 bases from J, with 7 bases in between. The CDR3 region is CASTAASGANVLTF. CDR3 in DNA: TGTGCCAGCACCGCAGCCTCTGGGGCCAACGTCCTGACTTTC.

The gene calls are TRBV19 and TRBJ1-4, with a tentative D call TRBD1 (6 bases). The CDR3 is 16 residues long. The V end lost 0 bases, the J end lost 8 bases, and 16 bases lay between the germline ends. CDR1 is LNHDA, CDR2 SQIVND, per germline (reference sequence). CDR3 sequence (DNA): TGTGCCAGTAGTATAGATTCAACAGGGAGGGGAGAAAAACTGTTTTTT. This encodes CASSIDSTGRGEKLFF.

The chain employs TRBV6-2 or TRBV6-3 and TRBJ2-1; 11 positions match TRBD2. Germline lookup yields CDR1 MNHEY and CDR2 SVGEGT. Trimming removed 4 bases from V and 6 bases from J; junction bases left unmatched: 5. This CDR3 has 15 amino acids. CDR3 nucleotide sequence: TGTGCCAGCAGTTTTGTAGCGGGGGGGTTCAATGAGCAGTTCTTC. Amino acids: CASSFVAGGFNEQFF.

This clone occurred once. The chain combines TRBV28 with TRBJ2-7; the D call may be TRBD1 or TRBD2 (5 bases each). V was cut by 3 bases and J by 0 bases, with 21 bases left in between. Germline V lookup: CDR1 MDHEN, CDR2 SYDVKM. The CDR3 has 18 amino acids. CDR3 in amino acids: CASSFAPTLGGSSYEQYF. CDR3 nucleotide sequence: TGTGCCAGCAGTTTTGCCCCCACCCTTGGGGGTAGCTCCTACGAGCAGTACTTC.

The J gene is TRBJ1-1, the V gene TRBV11-2; 11 nucleotides match TRBD1. The CDR3 consists of 17 residues. V was clipped by 4 bases and J by 2 bases; unmatched bases: 9. In germline, CDR1 is SGHAT, CDR2 FQNNGV. The chain's CDR3 is CASSYRTGGESNTEAFF. The CDR3 DNA reads as TGTGCCAGCAGCTACCGGACAGGGGGCGAAAGTAACACTGAAGCTTTCTTT.

This rearrangement joins TRBV19 to TRBJ2-7, with TRBD1 matching over 11 bases. The trim removed 6 bases at V and 5 bases at J, leaving 15 bases unmatched. This CDR3 region has 17 residues. CDR1 is LNHDA and CDR2 is SQIVND in the germline V gene (reference sequence). As DNA, the CDR3 is TGTGCCAGTAGCCCCGTCAGCCGGACAGGGGGCCGAGACGAGCAGTACTTC. Residues: CASSPVSRTGGRDEQYF.